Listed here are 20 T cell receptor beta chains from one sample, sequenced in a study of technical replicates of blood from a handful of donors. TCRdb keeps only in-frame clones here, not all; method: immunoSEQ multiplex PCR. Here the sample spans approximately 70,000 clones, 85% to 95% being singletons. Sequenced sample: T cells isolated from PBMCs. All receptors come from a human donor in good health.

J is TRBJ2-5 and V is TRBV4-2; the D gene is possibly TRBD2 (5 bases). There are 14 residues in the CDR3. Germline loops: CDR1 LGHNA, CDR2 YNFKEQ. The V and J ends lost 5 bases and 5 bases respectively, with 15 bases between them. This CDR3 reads CASSSLSGGETQYF. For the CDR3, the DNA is TGTGCCAGCAGCTCCTTGAGTGGCGGGGAGACCCAGTACTTC.

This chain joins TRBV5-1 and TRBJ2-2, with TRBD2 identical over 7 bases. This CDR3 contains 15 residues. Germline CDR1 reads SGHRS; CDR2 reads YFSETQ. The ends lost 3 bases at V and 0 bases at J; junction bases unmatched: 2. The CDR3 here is CASSSGLPNTGELFF. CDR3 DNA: TGCGCCAGCAGCTCGGGACTACCGAACACCGGGGAGCTGTTTTTT.

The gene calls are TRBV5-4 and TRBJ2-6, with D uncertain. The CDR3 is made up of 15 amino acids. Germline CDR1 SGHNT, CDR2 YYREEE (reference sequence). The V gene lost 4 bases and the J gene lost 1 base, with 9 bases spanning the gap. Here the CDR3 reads CASSTIESGANVLTF. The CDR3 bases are TGTGCCAGCAGCACCATAGAATCTGGGGCCAACGTCCTGACTTTC.

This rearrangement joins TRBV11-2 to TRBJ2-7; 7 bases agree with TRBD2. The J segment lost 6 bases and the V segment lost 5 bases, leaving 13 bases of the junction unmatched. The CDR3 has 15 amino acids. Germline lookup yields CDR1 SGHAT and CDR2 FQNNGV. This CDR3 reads CASSLGTNPAREQYF. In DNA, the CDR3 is TGTGCCAGCAGCCTCGGGACTAACCCCGCCCGCGAGCAGTACTTC. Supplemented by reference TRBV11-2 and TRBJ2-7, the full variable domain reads EAGVAQSPRYKIIEKRQSVAFWCNPISGHATLYWYQQILGQGPKLLIQFQNNGVVDDSQLPKDRFSAERLKGVDSTLKIQPAKLEDSAVYLCASSLGTNPAREQYFGPGTRLTVT.

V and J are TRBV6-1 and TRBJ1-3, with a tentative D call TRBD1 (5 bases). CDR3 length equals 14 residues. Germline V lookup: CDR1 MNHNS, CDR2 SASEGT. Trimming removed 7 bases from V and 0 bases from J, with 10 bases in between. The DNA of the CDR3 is TGTGCCAGCAATTTAGACAGCTCTGGAAACACCATATATTTT. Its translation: CASNLDSSGNTIYF.

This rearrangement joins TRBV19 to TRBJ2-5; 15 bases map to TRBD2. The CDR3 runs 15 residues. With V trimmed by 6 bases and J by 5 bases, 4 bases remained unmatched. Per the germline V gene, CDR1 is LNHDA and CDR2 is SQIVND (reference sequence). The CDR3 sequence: CASSPGLAGGETQYF. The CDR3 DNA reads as TGTGCCAGTAGCCCCGGACTAGCGGGAGGGGAGACCCAGTACTTC.

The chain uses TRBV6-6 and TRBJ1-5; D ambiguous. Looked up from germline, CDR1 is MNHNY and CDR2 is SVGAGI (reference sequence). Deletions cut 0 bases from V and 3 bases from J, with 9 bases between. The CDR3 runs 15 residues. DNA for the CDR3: TGTGCCAGCAGTTACTCTCCCGGGGACAATCAGCCCCAGCATTTT. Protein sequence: CASSYSPGDNQPQHF.

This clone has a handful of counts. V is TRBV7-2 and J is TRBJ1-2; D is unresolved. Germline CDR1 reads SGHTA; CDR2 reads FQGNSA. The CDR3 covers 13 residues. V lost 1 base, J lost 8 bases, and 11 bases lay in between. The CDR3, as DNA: TGTGCCAGCAGCTTAGAGTCAGGTCGAGGCTACACCTTC. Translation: CASSLESGRGYTF.

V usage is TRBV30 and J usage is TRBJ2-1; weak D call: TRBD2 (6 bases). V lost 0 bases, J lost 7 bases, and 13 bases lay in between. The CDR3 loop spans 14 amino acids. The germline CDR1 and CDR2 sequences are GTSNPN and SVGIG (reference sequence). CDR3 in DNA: TGTGCCTGGAGTGTAGACGGGAGAGGGAATGAGCAGTTCTTC. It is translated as CAWSVDGRGNEQFF.

The CDR3 loop is CASSPLSGNTIYF. The DNA of the CDR3 is TGCGCCAGCAGCCCCCTCTCTGGAAACACCATATATTTT. The rearrangement links TRBV4-1 to TRBJ1-3; D remains unclear. The CDR3 is 13 residues long. V shed 4 bases and J shed 0 bases, with 4 bases lying between them. The germline gives CDR1 MGHRA, CDR2 YSYEKL.

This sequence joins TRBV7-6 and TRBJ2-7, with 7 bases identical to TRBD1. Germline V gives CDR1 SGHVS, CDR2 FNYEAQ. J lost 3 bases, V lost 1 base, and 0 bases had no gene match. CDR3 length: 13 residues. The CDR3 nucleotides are TGTGCCAGCAGCTTAGGGGACAGCTACGAGCAGTACTTC. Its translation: CASSLGDSYEQYF.

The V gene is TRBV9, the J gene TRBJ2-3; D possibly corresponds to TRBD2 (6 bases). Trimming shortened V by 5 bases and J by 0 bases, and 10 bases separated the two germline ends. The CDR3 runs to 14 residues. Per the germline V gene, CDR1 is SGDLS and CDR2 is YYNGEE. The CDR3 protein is CASSSAGSTDTQYF. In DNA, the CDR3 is TGTGCCAGCAGTTCTGCGGGGAGCACAGATACGCAGTATTTT. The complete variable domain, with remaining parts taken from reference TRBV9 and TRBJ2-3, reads DSGVTQTPKHLITATGQRVTLRCSPRSGDLSVYWYQQSLDQGLQFLIQYYNGEERAKGNILERFSAQQFPDLHSELNLSSLELGDSALYFCASSSAGSTDTQYFGPGTRLTVL.

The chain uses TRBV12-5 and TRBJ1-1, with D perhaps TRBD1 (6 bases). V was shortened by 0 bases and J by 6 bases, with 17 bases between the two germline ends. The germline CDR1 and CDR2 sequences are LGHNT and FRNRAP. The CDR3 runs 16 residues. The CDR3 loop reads CASGLVLGRGGPEAFF. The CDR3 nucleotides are TGTGCTAGTGGTTTGGTCTTGGGGCGGGGGGGGCCTGAAGCTTTCTTT.

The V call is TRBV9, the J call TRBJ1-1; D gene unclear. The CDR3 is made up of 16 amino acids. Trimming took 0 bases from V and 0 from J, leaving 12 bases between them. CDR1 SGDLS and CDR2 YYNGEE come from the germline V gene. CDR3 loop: CASSVATGTMNTEAFF. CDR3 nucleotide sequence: TGTGCCAGCAGCGTAGCTACCGGAACTATGAACACTGAAGCTTTCTTT.

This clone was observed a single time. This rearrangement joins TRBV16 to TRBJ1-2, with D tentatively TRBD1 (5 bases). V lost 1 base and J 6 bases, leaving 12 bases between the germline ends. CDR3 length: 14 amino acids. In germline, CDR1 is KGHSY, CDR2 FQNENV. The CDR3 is CASSQFSRVDGYTF. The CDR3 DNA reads TGTGCCAGCAGCCAATTTAGCAGGGTCGATGGCTACACCTTC. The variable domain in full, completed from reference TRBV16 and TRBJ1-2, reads GEEVAQTPKHLVRGEGQKAKLYCAPIKGHSYVFWYQQVLKNEFKFLISFQNENVFDETGMPKERFSAKCLPNSPCSLEIQATKLEDSAVYFCASSQFSRVDGYTFGSGTRLTVV.

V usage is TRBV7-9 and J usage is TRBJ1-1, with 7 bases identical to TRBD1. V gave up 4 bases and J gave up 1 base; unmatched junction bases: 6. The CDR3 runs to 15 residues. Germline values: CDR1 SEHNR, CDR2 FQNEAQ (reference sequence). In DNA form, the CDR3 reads TGTGCCAGCAGCTCAGTACAGGGGCCGAACACTGAAGCTTTCTTT. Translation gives CASSSVQGPNTEAFF.

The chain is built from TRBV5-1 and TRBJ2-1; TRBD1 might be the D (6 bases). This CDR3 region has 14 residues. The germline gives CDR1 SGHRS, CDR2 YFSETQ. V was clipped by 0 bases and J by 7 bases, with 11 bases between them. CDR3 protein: CASSLEGVWNEQFF. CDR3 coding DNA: TGCGCCAGCAGCTTGGAGGGGGTCTGGAATGAGCAGTTCTTC.

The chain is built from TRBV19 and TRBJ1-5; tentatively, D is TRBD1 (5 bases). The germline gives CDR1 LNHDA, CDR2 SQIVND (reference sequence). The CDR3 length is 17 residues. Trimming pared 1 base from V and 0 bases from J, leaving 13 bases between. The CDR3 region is CASSIVSGTYSNQPQHF. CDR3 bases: TGTGCCAGTAGTATAGTGAGCGGGACCTATAGCAATCAGCCCCAGCATTTT.

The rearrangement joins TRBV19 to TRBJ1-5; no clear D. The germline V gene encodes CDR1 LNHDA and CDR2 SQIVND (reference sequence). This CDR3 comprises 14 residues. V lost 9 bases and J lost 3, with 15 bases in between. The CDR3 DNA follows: TGTGCCAGCAAATCGAGAGGTGACAATCAGCCCCAGCATTTT. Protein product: CASKSRGDNQPQHF.

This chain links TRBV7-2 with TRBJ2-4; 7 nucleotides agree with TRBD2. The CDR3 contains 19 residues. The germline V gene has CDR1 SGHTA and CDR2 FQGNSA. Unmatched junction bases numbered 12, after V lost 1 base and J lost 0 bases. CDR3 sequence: CASSLEAGVPGGAKNIQYF. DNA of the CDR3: TGTGCCAGCAGCTTAGAGGCGGGAGTCCCTGGCGGAGCCAAAAACATTCAGTACTTC.